Below are 7 T cell receptor beta chains sequenced from a single sample in a study of control samples from healthy donors and cancer patients. Only in-frame clones appear in the TCRdb table, and some are missing; sequencing was by immunoSEQ multiplex PCR. The table has 140,000 to 150,000 clones, approximately 91% seen once; the top ten hold over 4.5%. Sample: blood. The origin of the receptors is a man aged 30-40 years in good health.

The V and J genes are TRBV4-3 and TRBJ2-5, with 7 bases that match TRBD2. V lost 1 base, J lost 0 bases, and 5 bases stayed unmatched. The CDR3 is 16 amino acids. The V gene's germline CDR1 is LGHNA and CDR2 YSLEER. The CDR3 coding sequence is TGCGCCAGCAGCCAAGTTCCAGCGGGGTACCAAGAGACCCAGTACTTC. It encodes CASSQVPAGYQETQYF.

The gene calls are TRBV9 and TRBJ2-7, with D tentatively TRBD1 or TRBD2 (5 bases each). The CDR3 extends over 14 amino acids. Germline-derived CDR1 and CDR2 are SGDLS and YYNGEE. V lost 0 bases and J lost 5, with 12 bases in between. This CDR3 is CASSVGGGVHEQYF. As DNA, the CDR3 is TGTGCCAGCAGCGTAGGTGGGGGAGTCCACGAGCAGTACTTC.

This chain connects TRBV7-7 to TRBJ2-3; 10 bases fit TRBD2. This CDR3 is 18 amino acids long. V lost 5 bases and J lost 3; bases outside the gene matches: 14. CDR1 and CDR2 from the germline V gene are SSHAT and FNYEAQ (reference sequence). The CDR3 sequence: CASSRSSGGPLPTDTQYF. CDR3 nucleotide sequence: TGTGCCAGCAGCAGAAGTAGCGGGGGGCCTCTGCCTACAGATACGCAGTATTTT.

This sequence joins TRBV20-1 and TRBJ2-5, with 9 bases lining up with TRBD1. V lost 3 bases, J lost 1 base, and 6 bases stayed unmatched. Germline V gene lookup returns CDR1 DFQATT and CDR2 SNEGSKA (reference sequence). The CDR3 covers 15 residues. The CDR3 nucleotides read TGCAGTGCTAGTCCCGGGACAGGGTTCCAAGAGACCCAGTACTTC. This gives the protein CSASPGTGFQETQYF.

The chain combines TRBV5-4 with TRBJ1-2, with 9 bases identical to TRBD1. Trimming cost V 0 bases and J 5 bases; bases outside gene matches: 2. Germline-derived CDR1 and CDR2 are SGHNT and YYREEE (reference sequence). The CDR3 spans 14 residues. CDR3 protein: CASSLGTGEYGYTF. In nucleotides, the CDR3 is TGTGCCAGCAGCTTGGGGACAGGGGAGTATGGCTACACCTTC.

The chain is built from TRBV6-5 and TRBJ2-7; no firm D call. From germline, CDR1 is MNHEY and CDR2 SVGAGI. V was shortened by 7 bases and J by 2 bases, with 9 bases between the two germline ends. The length of the CDR3 is 12 residues. CDR3 nucleotides: TGTGCCAGCAACGCTCTTACCTACGAGCAGTACTTC. The encoded protein is CASNALTYEQYF.

Only one count was recorded for this clone. The chain recombines TRBV5-4 with TRBJ1-2; 12 bases map to TRBD1. Germline V CDR1 and CDR2: SGHNT, YYREEE (reference sequence). CDR3 length: 15 amino acids. Trimming cost V 4 bases and J 6 bases; bases outside gene matches: 7. In DNA, the CDR3 is TGTGCCAGCAGCATCCCGGGACAGGGGGCTGATGGCTACACCTTC. Its translation is CASSIPGQGADGYTF.